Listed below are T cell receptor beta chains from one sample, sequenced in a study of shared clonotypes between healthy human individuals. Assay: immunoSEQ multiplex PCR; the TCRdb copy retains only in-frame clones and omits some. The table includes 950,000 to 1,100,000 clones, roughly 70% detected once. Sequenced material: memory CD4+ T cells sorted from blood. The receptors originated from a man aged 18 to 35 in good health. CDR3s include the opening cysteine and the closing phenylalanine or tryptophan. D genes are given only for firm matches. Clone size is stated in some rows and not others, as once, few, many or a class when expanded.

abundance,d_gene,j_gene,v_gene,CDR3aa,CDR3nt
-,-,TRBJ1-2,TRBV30,CAWSVPLAGAGGYTF,TGTGCCTGGAGTGTACCTCTTGCGGGGGCCGGTGGCTACACCTTC
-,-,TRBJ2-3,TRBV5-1,CASVLPWATDTQYF,TGCGCCAGCGTATTACCATGGGCCACAGATACGCAGTATTTT
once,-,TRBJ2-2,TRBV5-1,CASSLGTAGTGELFF,TGCGCCAGCAGCTTGGGGACAGCCGGGACCGGGGAGCTGTTTTTT
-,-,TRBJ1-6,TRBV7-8,CASQDQAPNSPLHF,TGTGCCAGCCAAGACCAGGCACCGAATTCACCCCTCCACTTT
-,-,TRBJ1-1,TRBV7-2,CASSLNSIGTEAFF,TGTGCCAGCAGCTTAAACTCCATCGGCACTGAAGCTTTCTTT
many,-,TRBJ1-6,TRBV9,CASSESGGNSPLHF,TGTGCCAGCAGCGAGTCAGGAGGCAATTCACCCCTCCACTTT
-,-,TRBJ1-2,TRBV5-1,CASSVGRGNYGYTF,TGCGCCAGCAGCGTGGGCAGGGGTAACTATGGCTACACCTTC
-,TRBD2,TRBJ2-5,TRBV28,CASSSRAASGGIRSPPETQYF,TGTGCCAGCAGTTCCCGCGCGGCTAGCGGGGGTATTCGATCGCCCCCAGAGACCCAGTACTTC
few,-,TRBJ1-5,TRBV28,CASTQERGSRPQHF,TGTGCCAGCACCCAAGAAAGGGGTTCACGGCCCCAGCATTTT
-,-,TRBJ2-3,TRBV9,CASSEGHADTQYF,TGTGCCAGCAGCGAGGGACATGCAGATACGCAGTATTTT
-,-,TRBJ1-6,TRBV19,CASSEEVTYNSPLHF,TGTGCCAGTAGTGAGGAGGTTACCTATAATTCACCCCTCCACTTT
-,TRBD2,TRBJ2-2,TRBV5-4,CASSPGGTSGLAGELFF,TGTGCCAGCAGCCCGGGGGGGACTAGCGGGTTAGCCGGGGAGCTGTTTTTT
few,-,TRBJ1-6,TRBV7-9,CASSLIQDNSPLHF,TGTGCCAGCAGCTTAATACAGGACAATTCACCCCTCCACTTT